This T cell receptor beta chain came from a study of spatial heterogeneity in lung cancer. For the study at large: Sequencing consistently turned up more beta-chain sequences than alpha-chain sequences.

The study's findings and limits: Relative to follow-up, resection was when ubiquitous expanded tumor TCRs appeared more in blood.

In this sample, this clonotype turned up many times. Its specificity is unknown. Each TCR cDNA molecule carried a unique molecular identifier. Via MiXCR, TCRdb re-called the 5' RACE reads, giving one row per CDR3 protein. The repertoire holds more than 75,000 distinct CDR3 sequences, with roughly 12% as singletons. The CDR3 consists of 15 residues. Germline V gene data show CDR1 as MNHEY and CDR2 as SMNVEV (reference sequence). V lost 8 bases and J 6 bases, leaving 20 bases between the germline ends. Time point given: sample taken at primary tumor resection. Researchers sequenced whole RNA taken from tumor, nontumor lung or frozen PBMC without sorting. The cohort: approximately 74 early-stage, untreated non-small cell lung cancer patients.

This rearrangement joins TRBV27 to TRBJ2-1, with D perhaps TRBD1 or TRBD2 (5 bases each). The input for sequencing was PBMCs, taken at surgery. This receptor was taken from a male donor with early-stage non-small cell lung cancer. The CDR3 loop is CASGSGDLRGNEQFF. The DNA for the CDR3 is TGTGCCAGCGGATCCGGGGACCTACGAGGCAATGAGCAGTTCTTC.